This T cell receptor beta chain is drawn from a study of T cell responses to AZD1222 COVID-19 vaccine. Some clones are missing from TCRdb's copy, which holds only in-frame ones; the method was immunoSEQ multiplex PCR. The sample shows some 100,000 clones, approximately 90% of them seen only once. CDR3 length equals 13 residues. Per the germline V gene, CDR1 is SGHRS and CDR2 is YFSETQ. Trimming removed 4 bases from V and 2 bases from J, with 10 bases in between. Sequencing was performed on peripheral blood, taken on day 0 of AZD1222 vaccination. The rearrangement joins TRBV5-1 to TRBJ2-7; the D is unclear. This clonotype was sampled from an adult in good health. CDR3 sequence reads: CASSTSTTYEQYF. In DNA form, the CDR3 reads TGCGCCAGCAGCACTTCTACAACCTACGAGCAGTACTTC.